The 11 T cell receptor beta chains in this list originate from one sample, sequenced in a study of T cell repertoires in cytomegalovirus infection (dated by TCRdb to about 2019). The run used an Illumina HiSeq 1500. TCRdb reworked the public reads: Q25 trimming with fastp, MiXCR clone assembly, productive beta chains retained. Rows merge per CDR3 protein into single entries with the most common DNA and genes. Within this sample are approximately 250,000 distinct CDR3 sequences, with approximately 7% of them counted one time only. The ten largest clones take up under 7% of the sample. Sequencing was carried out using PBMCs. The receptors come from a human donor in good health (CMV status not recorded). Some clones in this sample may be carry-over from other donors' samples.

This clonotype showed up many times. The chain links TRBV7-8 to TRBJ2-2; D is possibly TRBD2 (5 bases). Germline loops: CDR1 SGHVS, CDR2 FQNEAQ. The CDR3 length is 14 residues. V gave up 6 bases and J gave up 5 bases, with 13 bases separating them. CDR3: CASRLPGLTGELFF. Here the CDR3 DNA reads TGTGCCAGCAGATTACCGGGATTGACCGGGGAGCTGTTTTTT. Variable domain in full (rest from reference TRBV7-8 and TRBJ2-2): GAGVSQSPRYKVAKRGQDVALRCDPISGHVSLFWYQQALGQGPEFLTYFQNEAQLDKSGLPSDRFFAERPEGSVSTLKIQRTQQEDSAVYLCASRLPGLTGELFFGEGSRLTVL.

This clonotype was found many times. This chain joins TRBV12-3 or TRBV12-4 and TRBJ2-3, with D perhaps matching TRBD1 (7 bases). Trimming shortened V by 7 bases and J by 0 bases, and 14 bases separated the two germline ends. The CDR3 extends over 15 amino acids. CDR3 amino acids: CASTPGGTSTDTQYF. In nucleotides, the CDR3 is TGTGCCAGCACCCCAGGGGGGACCAGCACAGATACGCAGTATTTT.

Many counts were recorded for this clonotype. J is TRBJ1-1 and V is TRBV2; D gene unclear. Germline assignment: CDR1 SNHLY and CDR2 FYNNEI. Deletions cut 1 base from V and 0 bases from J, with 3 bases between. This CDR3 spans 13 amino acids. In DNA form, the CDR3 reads TGTGCCAGCAGTGAAGAAATGAACACTGAAGCTTTCTTT. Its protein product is CASSEEMNTEAFF.

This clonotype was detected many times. The chain's CDR3 is CASSLIPEGGASYNEQFF. CDR3 in DNA: TGTGCCAGCAGCTTAATCCCCGAAGGCGGGGCCTCCTACAATGAGCAGTTCTTC. The chain combines TRBV7-2 with TRBJ2-1; maybe TRBD2 (6 bases). The CDR3 runs 18 residues. Germline V gene data show CDR1 as SGHTA and CDR2 as FQGNSA. Trimming removed 2 bases at V and 0 bases at J, with 17 bases between.

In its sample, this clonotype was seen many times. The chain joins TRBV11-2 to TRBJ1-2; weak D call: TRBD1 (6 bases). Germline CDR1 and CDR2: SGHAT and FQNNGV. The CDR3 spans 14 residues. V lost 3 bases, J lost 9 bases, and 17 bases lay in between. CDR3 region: CASSLTYRATSYTF. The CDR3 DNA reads TGTGCCAGCAGCTTGACGTACAGGGCGACGAGCTACACCTTC.

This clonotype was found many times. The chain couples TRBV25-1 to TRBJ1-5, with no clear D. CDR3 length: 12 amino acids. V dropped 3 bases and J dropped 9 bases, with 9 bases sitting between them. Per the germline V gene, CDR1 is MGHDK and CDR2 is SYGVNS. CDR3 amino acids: CASSEGFRPQHF. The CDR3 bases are TGTGCCAGCAGTGAGGGGTTCAGGCCCCAGCATTTT.

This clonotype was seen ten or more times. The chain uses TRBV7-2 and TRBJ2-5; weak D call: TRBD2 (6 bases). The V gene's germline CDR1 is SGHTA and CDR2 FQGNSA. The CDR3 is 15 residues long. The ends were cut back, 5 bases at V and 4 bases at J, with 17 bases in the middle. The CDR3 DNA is TGTGCCAGCAGCCGAGTTCGGGGGATGGGAGAGACCCAGTACTTC. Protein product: CASSRVRGMGETQYF.

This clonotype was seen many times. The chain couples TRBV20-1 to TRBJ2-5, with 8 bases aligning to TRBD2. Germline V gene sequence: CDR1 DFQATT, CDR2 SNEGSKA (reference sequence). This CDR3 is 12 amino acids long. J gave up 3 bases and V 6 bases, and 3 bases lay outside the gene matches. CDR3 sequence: CSALSGKETQYF. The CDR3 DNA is TGCAGTGCCCTTAGCGGGAAAGAGACCCAGTACTTC.

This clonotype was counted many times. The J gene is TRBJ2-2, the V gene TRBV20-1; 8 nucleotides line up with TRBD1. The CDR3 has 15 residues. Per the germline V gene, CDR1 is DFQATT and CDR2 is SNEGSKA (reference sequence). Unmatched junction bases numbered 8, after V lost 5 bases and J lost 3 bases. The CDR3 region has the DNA TGCAGTGCTTACCGACCAGGGGGCGACACCGGGGAGCTGTTTTTT. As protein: CSAYRPGGDTGELFF.

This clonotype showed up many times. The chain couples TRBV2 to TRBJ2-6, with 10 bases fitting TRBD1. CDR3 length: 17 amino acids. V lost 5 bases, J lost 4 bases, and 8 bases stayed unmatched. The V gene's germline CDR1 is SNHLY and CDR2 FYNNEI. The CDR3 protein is CASSRDRGGSGANVLTF. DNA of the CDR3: TGTGCCAGCAGTCGGGACAGGGGAGGGTCCGGGGCCAACGTCCTGACTTTC.

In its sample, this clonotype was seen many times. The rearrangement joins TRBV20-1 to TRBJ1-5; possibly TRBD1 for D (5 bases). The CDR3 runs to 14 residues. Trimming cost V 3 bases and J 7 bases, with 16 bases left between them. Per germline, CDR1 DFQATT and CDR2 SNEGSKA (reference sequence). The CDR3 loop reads CSASPKTGYQPQHF. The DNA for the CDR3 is TGCAGTGCTAGTCCCAAAACAGGTTACCAGCCCCAGCATTTT.